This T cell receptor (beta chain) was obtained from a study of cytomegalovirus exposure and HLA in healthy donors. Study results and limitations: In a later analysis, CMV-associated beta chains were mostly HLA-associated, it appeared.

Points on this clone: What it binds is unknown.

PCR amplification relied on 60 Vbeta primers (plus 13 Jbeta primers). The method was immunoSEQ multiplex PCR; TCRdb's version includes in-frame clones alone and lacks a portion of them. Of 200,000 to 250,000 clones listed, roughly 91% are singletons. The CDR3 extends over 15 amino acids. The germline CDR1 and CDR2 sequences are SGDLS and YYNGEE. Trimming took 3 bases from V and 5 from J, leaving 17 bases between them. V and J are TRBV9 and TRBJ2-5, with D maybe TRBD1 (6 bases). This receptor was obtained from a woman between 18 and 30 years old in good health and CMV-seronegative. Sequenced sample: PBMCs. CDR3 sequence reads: CASSARTATGETQYF. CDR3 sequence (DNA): TGTGCCAGCAGCGCCCGGACAGCCACGGGGGAGACCCAGTACTTC.